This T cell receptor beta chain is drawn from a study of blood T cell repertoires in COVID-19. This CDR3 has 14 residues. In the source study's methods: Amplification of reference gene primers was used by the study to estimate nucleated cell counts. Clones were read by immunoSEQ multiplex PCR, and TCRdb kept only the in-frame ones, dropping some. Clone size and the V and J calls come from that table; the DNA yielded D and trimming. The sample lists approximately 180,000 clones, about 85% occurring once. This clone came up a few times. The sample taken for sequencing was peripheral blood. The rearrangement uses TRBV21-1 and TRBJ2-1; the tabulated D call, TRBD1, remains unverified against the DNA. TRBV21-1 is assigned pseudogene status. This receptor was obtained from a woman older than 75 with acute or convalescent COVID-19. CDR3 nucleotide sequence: TGTGCCAGCAGCAAACAGGTAGAAAACAATGAGCAGTTCTTC. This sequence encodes CASSKQVENNEQFF.